This section outlines one T cell receptor beta chain sequence together with its context. A multiplex PCR was run with 60 Vbeta primers and 13 Jbeta primers. Assay used: immunoSEQ multiplex PCR; TCRdb lists only in-frame clones, some missing. The table has fewer than 150,000 clones, roughly 69% seen once. This CDR3 has 13 amino acids. Trimming removed 3 bases at V and 3 bases at J, with 9 bases between. CDR1 is SGHTA and CDR2 is FQGNSA in the germline V gene. These data are taken from a study of cytomegalovirus exposure and HLA in healthy donors. Sequenced: PBMCs. The clonotype comes from a woman aged 40 to 50 in good health and CMV-seropositive. The gene calls are TRBV7-2 and TRBJ2-7; no firm D call. CDR3 nucleotides: TGTGCCAGCAGCTTCTCCTCCAGCTACGAGCAGTACTTC. This sequence encodes CASSFSSSYEQYF.